This record looks at one TCR beta chain sequence and its context. This sample is drawn from a study of blood T cell repertoires in COVID-19. Across the study: PBMCs, B-cell-depleted T cells, or T cells were the source of the cDNA or gDNA that made up the material.

Original processing methods: Estimated nucleated cell counts came from reference gene primer amplification. The method was immunoSEQ multiplex PCR; TCRdb's version includes in-frame clones alone and lacks a portion of them. V and J calls and clone size are those listed in that table; D and trimming were worked out from the DNA. The repertoire holds over 150,000 clones, with 88% as singletons. Participants came from 20 to 25 US areas, aged roughly 18 to 95 years. What the recovered Cohort 3 donors had was two negative PCRs, clearance, or symptom resolution. Germline V gene lookup returns CDR1 MDHEN and CDR2 SYDVKM. The V and J ends lost 3 bases and 0 bases respectively, with 9 bases between them. The CDR3 has 14 residues.

The TCR was taken from a woman aged 18-29 years who had recovered from COVID-19. This chain connects TRBV28 to TRBJ2-7; D gene uncertain. Source material: PBMCs or T cells enriched from blood (not recorded which). This CDR3 is CASSLYPSSYEQYF. The CDR3 region has the DNA TGTGCCAGCAGTTTGTACCCTAGCTCCTACGAGCAGTACTTC.